The rows below give T cell receptor beta chains drawn from one sample of a study of blood T cells in healthy people across ages. Each CDR3 protein gets one entry after TCRdb re-called the 5' RACE reads with MiXCR. The profile shows about 1.6 million distinct CDR3 sequences, 30% to 40% of them singletons. The sequenced material came from blood. These receptors were collected from a woman between 25 and 40 years old in good health. Both conserved end residues are part of each CDR3. Fields, in order: D gene, clone size, V gene, J gene, CDR3 DNA, CDR3 protein. D genes are given only for firm matches. Part of the rows lack a size; the others show once, few, many or a class for expanded clones.

>TRBD2|many|TRBV20-1|TRBJ2-1
TGCAGTGCCACAGGACTAGCCTCCTACAATGAGCAGTTCTTC
CSATGLASYNEQFF
>TRBD2|-|TRBV20-1|TRBJ2-5
TGCAGTGCTCAGACTAGCGGACAAGAGACCCAGTACTTC
CSAQTSGQETQYF
>TRBD1|-|TRBV5-1|TRBJ2-4
TGCGCCAGCAGCTTGGGCGAGACAGGGGGCGTCAAAAACATTCAGTACTTC
CASSLGETGGVKNIQYF
>TRBD1|few|TRBV20-1|TRBJ2-7
TGCAGTGCTAGAGATGGGGGGGACAGGGCTCGCGAGCAGTACTTC
CSARDGGDRAREQYF
>-|few|TRBV7-2|TRBJ1-6
TGTGCCAGCAGTCTCGGGGCACCCCTCCACTTT
CASSLGAPLHF
>-|-|TRBV5-4|TRBJ2-7
TGTGCCAGCAGCGTCAAGGAGGGGTGGTCCTACGAGCAGTACTTC
CASSVKEGWSYEQYF
>-|many|TRBV11-2|TRBJ1-2
TGTGCCAGCAGAAAGGACTCTAACTATGGCTACACCTTC
CASRKDSNYGYTF
>-|few|TRBV6-1|TRBJ2-1
TGTGCCAGCAGTGAATTGGGCACCAAAAGGAACAATGAGCAGTTCTTC
CASSELGTKRNNEQFF
>TRBD2|-|TRBV10-1|TRBJ2-7
TGCGCCAGCAGTGATAACCTAGCGGGAGGCGAGCAGTACTTC
CASSDNLAGGEQYF
>TRBD1|few|TRBV10-3|TRBJ1-2
TGTGCCTCGACAGGGTTGGACTATGGCTACACCTTC
CASTGLDYGYTF